A selection of T cell receptor beta chains follows, all from one sample in a study of human T cells and chemical hapten exposure. A single record per CDR3 protein comes from TCRdb applying MiXCR to the RACE reads. Here the sample spans under 95,000 distinct CDR3 sequences, approximately 8.2% being singletons. The source material was whole blood. Receptors originate from a female donor in good health. Some clones in this sample may be carry-over from other donors' samples. CDR3s include the opening cysteine and the closing phenylalanine or tryptophan. D genes are given only for firm matches. Not every row has a clone size; where given, it reads once, few, many or a size class.

CDR3aa	CDR3nt	j_gene	abundance	v_gene	d_gene
CASTVSGRPNSYNEQFF	TGTGCCAGCACCGTTAGCGGGAGGCCCAACTCCTACAATGAGCAGTTCTTC	TRBJ2-1	few	TRBV12-3/TRBV12-4	TRBD2
CASSLTSGSHYSSYNEQFF	TGTGCCAGCAGTTTGACTAGCGGGAGCCATTATAGCTCCTACAATGAGCAGTTCTTC	TRBJ2-1	.	TRBV12-3/TRBV12-4	TRBD2
CASSPSRLAGGSLDTQYF	TGCGCCAGCAGCCCTTCCAGACTAGCGGGAGGAAGTTTGGATACGCAGTATTTT	TRBJ2-3	few	TRBV4-3	TRBD2
CASSYYSREGDEQYF	TGTGCCAGCAGTTACTACTCGCGGGAGGGGGACGAGCAGTACTTC	TRBJ2-7	few	TRBV6-6	TRBD2
CASSLSRFYGYTF	TGTGCCAGCAGTTTGAGTCGGTTCTATGGCTACACCTTC	TRBJ1-2	.	TRBV28	.
CASSLDGALNTEAFF	TGTGCCAGCAGCTTAGATGGGGCCCTGAACACTGAAGCTTTCTTT	TRBJ1-1	many	TRBV13	.
CASSHLAGEANEQFF	TGCGCCAGCAGCCACCTAGCGGGAGAAGCCAATGAGCAGTTCTTC	TRBJ2-1	.	TRBV5-1	TRBD2
CASSQDSGYYSDTQYF	TGCGCCAGCAGCCAAGATTCGGGATACTACTCAGATACGCAGTATTTT	TRBJ2-3	.	TRBV4-3	.
CASSLEAIQETQYF	TGTGCCAGCAGTTTGGAAGCCATCCAAGAGACCCAGTACTTC	TRBJ2-5	many	TRBV28	.
CASSSWTASTDTQYF	TGTGCCAGCAGCTCCTGGACCGCGAGCACAGATACGCAGTATTTT	TRBJ2-3	few	TRBV7-2	.